The clone carrying this TCR beta chain was detected ten times or more. Its antigen is still unknown. This sample was included in a study of Graves' ophthalmopathy and Graves' hyperthyroidism. Study-level points and caveats: The majority of expanded thyroid clonotypes above 0.001 frequency also occurred in blood.

The CDR3 extends over 17 amino acids. J was trimmed by 2 bases and V by 0 bases; bases with no gene match: 11. CDR1 and CDR2 (germline): SGHRS, YFSETQ. Investigators amplified TCR beta CDR3 regions from RNA transcripts. HTBI primers were employed in first-round RT-PCR, then a second-round multiplex PCR followed. TCRdb re-called the multiplex PCR reads through MiXCR, storing one row per CDR3 protein. The table has 150,000 to 200,000 distinct CDR3 sequences, approximately 40% seen once. The sample consisted of peripheral blood. V gene TRBV5-1 combines with J gene TRBJ2-7, with TRBD1 identical over 7 bases. The clonotype comes from a man aged 25-45 years with Graves' ophthalmopathy. CDR3 loop: CASSLGGLRDRAYEQYF. The CDR3, as DNA: TGCGCCAGCAGCTTGGGGGGCCTCCGGGACAGAGCCTACGAGCAGTACTTC.